This is a list of T cell receptor beta chains from one sample in a study of T cells in Graves' hyperthyroidism and ophthalmopathy. One entry per CDR3 protein results from TCRdb running MiXCR on the multiplex PCR reads. The sample includes about 300,000 distinct CDR3 sequences, 15% to 20% of them seen just once. The sample consisted of blood. These receptors all stem from a man aged 50 to 59 with Graves' ophthalmopathy. Both conserved end residues are part of each CDR3. A D gene is named only where the DNA matches it firmly. A row's size may be missing; if present it is once, few, many or a size class.

size: many
V: TRBV12-3/TRBV12-4
J: TRBJ2-3
D: TRBD2
CDR3: CASSLEWASGLTGDTQYF
DNA: TGTGCCAGCAGTTTAGAGTGGGCTAGCGGTCTCACGGGAGATACGCAGTATTTT

size: .
V: TRBV28
J: TRBJ2-3
D: TRBD2
CDR3: CASSLASGVGLAGAQYF
DNA: TGTGCCAGCAGTTTGGCGTCAGGAGTAGGGCTAGCGGGAGCGCAGTATTTT

size: .
V: TRBV3-1
J: TRBJ2-7
D: TRBD1
CDR3: CASSQRDRGYEQYF
DNA: TGTGCCAGCAGCCAGCGGGACAGGGGCTACGAGCAGTACTTC

size: few
V: TRBV9
J: TRBJ2-3
D: TRBD2
CDR3: CASSPQNSGRTNTQYF
DNA: TGTGCCAGCAGCCCTCAGAATAGCGGGAGAACGAATACGCAGTATTTT

size: many
V: TRBV29-1
J: TRBJ2-1
D: .
CDR3: CSVELESRYNEQFF
DNA: TGCAGCGTTGAACTCGAGAGTAGGTACAATGAGCAGTTCTTC

size: many
V: TRBV6-5
J: TRBJ1-1
D: .
CDR3: CASSYDTGPNTEAFF
DNA: TGTGCCAGCAGTTACGACACCGGGCCGAACACTGAAGCTTTCTTT

size: .
V: TRBV7-9
J: TRBJ1-3
D: .
CDR3: CASSRDSGNTIYF
DNA: TGTGCCAGCAGTAGGGACTCTGGAAACACCATATATTTT

size: .
V: TRBV29-1
J: TRBJ2-1
D: .
CDR3: CSVALSEQFF
DNA: TGCAGCGTTGCTTTGAGTGAGCAGTTCTTC

size: .
V: TRBV12-3/TRBV12-4
J: TRBJ2-3
D: .
CDR3: CASRQWEQTDTQYF
DNA: TGTGCCAGCAGGCAATGGGAGCAAACAGATACGCAGTATTTT

size: few
V: TRBV6-1
J: TRBJ1-5
D: .
CDR3: CATTDGDSNQPQHF
DNA: TGTGCCACTACGGACGGTGATAGCAATCAGCCCCAGCATTTT

size: .
V: TRBV12-3/TRBV12-4
J: TRBJ1-2
D: TRBD1
CDR3: CASSLPDRGPDDYGYTF
DNA: TGTGCCAGCAGTTTACCCGACAGGGGCCCTGATGACTATGGCTACACCTTC

size: .
V: TRBV10-1
J: TRBJ2-1
D: .
CDR3: CASSEGSSYNEQFF
DNA: TGCGCCAGCAGTGAGGGGAGCTCCTACAATGAGCAGTTCTTC

size: many
V: TRBV2
J: TRBJ2-7
D: TRBD1
CDR3: CASRTGGLYEQYF
DNA: TGTGCCAGCCGGACAGGGGGCCTGTACGAGCAGTACTTC

size: many
V: TRBV2
J: TRBJ2-5
D: TRBD1
CDR3: CALRRGRLETQYF
DNA: TGTGCCCTACGCAGGGGGCGCTTGGAGACCCAGTACTTC

size: .
V: TRBV30
J: TRBJ2-1
D: .
CDR3: CAWDRDFYNEQFF
DNA: TGTGCCTGGGATCGGGACTTTTACAATGAGCAGTTCTTC

size: .
V: TRBV20-1
J: TRBJ2-4
D: .
CDR3: CSARRRGENIQYF
DNA: TGCAGTGCTAGGAGGCGGGGAGAAAACATTCAGTACTTC

size: many
V: TRBV5-6
J: TRBJ2-7
D: .
CDR3: CASSLSPRFRYEQYF
DNA: TGTGCCAGCAGCTTGTCCCCCAGGTTTCGGTACGAGCAGTACTTC

size: few
V: TRBV13
J: TRBJ1-3
D: .
CDR3: CASRGWSGNTIYF
DNA: TGTGCCAGCCGTGGGTGGTCTGGAAACACCATATATTTT

size: many
V: TRBV11-2
J: TRBJ2-1
D: TRBD2
CDR3: CASSLLAGTNNEQFF
DNA: TGTGCCAGCAGCTTATTAGCGGGAACTAACAATGAGCAGTTCTTC

size: .
V: TRBV7-8
J: TRBJ2-5
D: .
CDR3: CASSARGALQETQYF
DNA: TGTGCCAGCAGCGCGAGGGGGGCCCTCCAAGAGACCCAGTACTTC

size: few
V: TRBV19
J: TRBJ2-7
D: .
CDR3: CASSISGFRYEQYF
DNA: TGTGCCAGTAGTATCAGCGGGTTTCGCTACGAGCAGTACTTC

size: .
V: TRBV5-4
J: TRBJ2-3
D: .
CDR3: CASSLAQLGGLSDTQCF
DNA: TGCGCCAGCAGCTTGGCCCAGTTGGGTGGGTTGTCAGATACGCAGTGTTTT

size: many
V: TRBV20-1
J: TRBJ1-6
D: .
CDR3: CSARSEGGWSPLHF
DNA: TGCAGTGCTAGATCCGAGGGGGGGTGGTCACCCCTCCACTTT

size: .
V: TRBV6-1
J: TRBJ1-1
D: TRBD1
CDR3: CASSLKGASTEAFF
DNA: TGTGCCAGCAGTTTGAAGGGGGCCAGCACTGAAGCTTTCTTT

size: many
V: TRBV28
J: TRBJ2-6
D: .
CDR3: CASSVNRGARGTGANVLTF
DNA: TGTGCCAGCAGTGTTAACAGGGGCGCCCGGGGGACTGGGGCCAACGTCCTGACTTTC

size: many
V: TRBV28
J: TRBJ2-7
D: TRBD2
CDR3: CASSSGTSGAWSYEQYF
DNA: TGTGCCAGCAGTTCCGGGACTAGCGGCGCCTGGTCCTACGAGCAGTACTTC

size: many
V: TRBV3-1
J: TRBJ2-5
D: .
CDR3: CASSQDRVGTQYF
DNA: TGTGCCAGCAGCCAAGATCGGGTGGGGACCCAGTACTTC

size: .
V: TRBV10-3
J: TRBJ1-3
D: .
CDR3: CAISESGTGNTIYF
DNA: TGTGCCATCAGTGAGTCAGGGACTGGAAACACCATATATTTT

size: few
V: TRBV28
J: TRBJ1-2
D: .
CDR3: CASVSDYGYTF
DNA: TGTGCCAGCGTTTCGGACTATGGCTACACCTTC

size: many
V: TRBV5-1
J: TRBJ1-2
D: .
CDR3: CASSVAGADYGYTF
DNA: TGCGCCAGCAGCGTAGCCGGGGCCGACTATGGCTACACCTTC

size: .
V: TRBV7-9
J: TRBJ2-1
D: TRBD2
CDR3: CASSPGTSGSSGDEQFF
DNA: TGTGCCAGCAGCCCCGGGACTAGCGGGTCCTCTGGGGATGAGCAGTTCTTC

size: many
V: TRBV7-8
J: TRBJ2-7
D: TRBD1
CDR3: CASSLAGTGVYEQYF
DNA: TGTGCCAGCAGCTTAGCCGGGACAGGGGTCTACGAGCAGTACTTC

size: many
V: TRBV6-6
J: TRBJ2-3
D: .
CDR3: CASSYQGGTDTQYF
DNA: TGTGCCAGCAGTTACCAGGGGGGAACAGATACGCAGTATTTT

size: many
V: TRBV27
J: TRBJ1-2
D: TRBD1
CDR3: CASSLSGTVLNYGYTF
DNA: TGTGCCAGCAGTTTAAGTGGGACAGTTTTGAACTATGGCTACACCTTC

size: many
V: TRBV11-2
J: TRBJ2-7
D: TRBD1
CDR3: CASSLEPGGYYEQYF
DNA: TGTGCCAGCAGCTTAGAGCCAGGGGGCTACTACGAGCAGTACTTC

size: .
V: TRBV2
J: TRBJ2-3
D: .
CDR3: CASSEVRSNTDTQYF
DNA: TGTGCCAGCAGTGAGGTTCGTTCTAACACAGATACGCAGTATTTT

size: many
V: TRBV28
J: TRBJ1-5
D: .
CDR3: CASSPRRDSSNQPQHF
DNA: TGTGCCAGCAGTCCGAGGCGGGATTCGAGCAATCAGCCCCAGCATTTT

size: .
V: TRBV12-5
J: TRBJ2-1
D: TRBD1
CDR3: CASGLDRGLLNEQFF
DNA: TGTGCTAGTGGTTTAGACAGGGGCCTCCTCAATGAGCAGTTCTTC